The text below deals with one TCR beta chain. Its antigen remains unidentified. The sample is drawn from a study of T-cell memory formation after mild COVID-19. TCRdb re-called the 5' RACE reads through MiXCR, storing one row per CDR3 protein. The sample yields more than 350,000 distinct CDR3 sequences, around 20% seen once. Points from the study as a whole: Contracting CD4+ clones lay largely in CM and EM, with CD8+ ones residing in EMRA.

This receptor was identified in an adult woman who had mild COVID-19 (a few samples of this study predate the infection). Cell type and time point are not known. The sequenced sample was PBMCs or a T cell subset sorted from them (not recorded which).

CDR3 nucleotide sequence: TGTGCCAGCAGTTTGCAGGGACTTTCATCTGGGGCCAACGTCCTGACTTTC. As protein: CASSLQGLSSGANVLTF. This chain uses TRBV6-5 with TRBJ2-6, with a weak D call TRBD2 (6 bases). The CDR3 has 17 amino acids. Trimming took 4 bases from V and 1 from J, leaving 14 bases between them. Germline lookup yields CDR1 MNHEY and CDR2 SVGAGI.